The rows below give T cell receptor beta chains drawn from one sample of a study of CD8 T cells in acute hepatitis C reinfection. Only in-frame clones appear in the TCRdb table, and some are missing; sequencing was by immunoSEQ multiplex PCR. The sample has 30,000 to 40,000 clones, approximately 87% seen once; the top ten hold more than 0.4%. The specimen was naive CD8+ T cells from PBMCs. These receptors came from a man aged 30 to 39 with chronic hepatitis C. Each CDR3 is given with its conserved first and last residue. The D gene is left open where the match is weak. Size values are once, few and many counts, or a class for expanded clones, and some rows have none.

V: TRBV6-1; size: NA; D: NA; J: TRBJ2-3; length: 16; DNA: TGTGCCAGCAGTGAATTACGGGGCACTAGCACAGATACGCAGTATTTT; CDR3: CASSELRGTSTDTQYF
V: TRBV4-3; size: once; D: TRBD2; J: TRBJ2-1; length: 19; DNA: TGCGCCAGCAGCCAAGGACTAGCGGGGGGGCCACCGAGCTACAATGAGCAGTTCTTC; CDR3: CASSQGLAGGPPSYNEQFF
V: TRBV27; size: NA; D: TRBD2; J: TRBJ2-7; length: 16; DNA: TGTGCCAGCAGTTTATCGACTAGCGGCTCCTCCTACGAGCAGTACTTC; CDR3: CASSLSTSGSSYEQYF
V: TRBV30; size: once; D: TRBD1; J: TRBJ1-2; length: 14; DNA: TGTGCCTGGAGTAAATCCCTCGGACAGGTCCCGTTGACCTTC; CDR3: CAWSKSLGQVPLTF
V: TRBV6-1; size: once; D: NA; J: TRBJ1-5; length: 14; DNA: TGTGCCAGCAGTGAAGGGGCGGGATTGGGACCCCAGCATTTT; CDR3: CASSEGAGLGPQHF
V: TRBV27; size: NA; D: NA; J: TRBJ1-1; length: 13; DNA: TGTGCCAGCAGTTGGGGTGGTGGCACTGAAGCTTTCTTT; CDR3: CASSWGGGTEAFF
V: TRBV29-1; size: NA; D: TRBD1; J: TRBJ2-7; length: 16; DNA: TGCAGCGTTGAAATGAAAAGGGGGCACCTCTCCTACGAGCAGTACTTC; CDR3: CSVEMKRGHLSYEQYF
V: TRBV5-1; size: NA; D: NA; J: TRBJ2-2; length: 12; DNA: TGCGCCAGCAGCTTGGACAGCTCCGAGCTGTTTTTT; CDR3: CASSLDSSELFF
V: TRBV19; size: NA; D: NA; J: TRBJ1-3; length: 15; DNA: TGTGCCAGTAGTATGGGGGAGGGACCTGGAAACACCATATATTTT; CDR3: CASSMGEGPGNTIYF
V: TRBV29-1; size: NA; D: NA; J: TRBJ2-2; length: 13; DNA: TGCAGCGCCTGGGGACAAAACACCGGGGAGCTGTTTTTT; CDR3: CSAWGQNTGELFF
V: TRBV7-6; size: NA; D: TRBD2; J: TRBJ2-3; length: 15; DNA: TGTGCCAGCAGCCAGACTAGCGGATTCACAGATACGCAGTATTTT; CDR3: CASSQTSGFTDTQYF
V: TRBV11-2; size: NA; D: TRBD1; J: TRBJ1-1; length: 14; DNA: TGTGCCAGCAGCTTAGGGACAGGGAACACTGAAGCTTTCTTT; CDR3: CASSLGTGNTEAFF
V: TRBV7-9; size: NA; D: TRBD1; J: TRBJ1-4; length: 16; DNA: TGTGCCAGCAGCTGGGCACCGGGACAGCTGAATGAAAAACTGTTTTTT; CDR3: CASSWAPGQLNEKLFF
V: TRBV5-1; size: NA; D: TRBD2; J: TRBJ2-7; length: 14; DNA: TGCGCCAGCAGGGCGGGAGTATCCGGCTACGAGCAGTACTTC; CDR3: CASRAGVSGYEQYF
V: TRBV7-8; size: NA; D: NA; J: TRBJ2-7; length: 15; DNA: TGTGCCAGCAGCCTCGAAGCGAACCCCTACTACGAGCAGTACTTC; CDR3: CASSLEANPYYEQYF
V: TRBV27; size: NA; D: NA; J: TRBJ2-7; length: 14; DNA: TGTGCCACCAGGGAATCCGCTACAACCTACGAGCAGTACTTC; CDR3: CATRESATTYEQYF
V: TRBV7-7; size: NA; D: TRBD1; J: TRBJ2-5; length: 19; DNA: TGTGCTAGCAGTCGTAGGACAGGGGGCGAGGGTACAGACCAAGAGACCCAGTACTTC; CDR3: CASSRRTGGEGTDQETQYF
V: TRBV10-3; size: NA; D: NA; J: TRBJ2-7; length: 15; DNA: TGTGCCATCAGTACCGCACCGGGGCCAACCTACGAGCAGTACTTC; CDR3: CAISTAPGPTYEQYF
V: TRBV7-2; size: NA; D: NA; J: TRBJ1-5; length: 15; DNA: TGTGCCAGCAGCTGGTCCGTCTCGGGGTCTCAGCCCCAGCATTTT; CDR3: CASSWSVSGSQPQHF
V: TRBV19; size: NA; D: NA; J: TRBJ2-7; length: 14; DNA: TGTGCCAGTAGTATCTCGGGGTTGCCCTACGAGCAGTACTTC; CDR3: CASSISGLPYEQYF
V: TRBV6-5; size: NA; D: TRBD1; J: TRBJ2-4; length: 15; DNA: TGTGCCAGCAGTTACGGACAGGGCGACAAAAACATTCAGTACTTC; CDR3: CASSYGQGDKNIQYF
V: TRBV7-3; size: once; D: NA; J: TRBJ1-1; length: 13; DNA: TGTGCCAGCAGCTTAAATGGTAACACTGAAGCTTTCTTT; CDR3: CASSLNGNTEAFF
V: TRBV5-6; size: NA; D: TRBD2; J: TRBJ2-1; length: 17; DNA: TGTGCCAGCAGCTTGCGACCGGGACTAGCGGGCGAAAATGAGCAGTTCTTC; CDR3: CASSLRPGLAGENEQFF
V: TRBV2; size: NA; D: TRBD2; J: TRBJ2-2; length: 12; DNA: TGTGCCAGGACTAGCCCCACCGGGGAGCTGTTTTTT; CDR3: CARTSPTGELFF
V: TRBV4-3; size: NA; D: NA; J: TRBJ2-7; length: 15; DNA: TGCGCCAGCAGCCAAGATGGTCTGTCCTCCTACGAGCAGTACTTC; CDR3: CASSQDGLSSYEQYF
V: TRBV7-8; size: NA; D: NA; J: TRBJ2-4; length: 12; DNA: TGTGCCAGCAGCTTAGAGGGGAACATTCAGTACTTC; CDR3: CASSLEGNIQYF
V: TRBV10-2; size: NA; D: TRBD2; J: TRBJ2-1; length: 15; DNA: TGCGCCAGCAGTGAGTCGCGGGGCGGGGGGGCCGAGCAGTTCTTC; CDR3: CASSESRGGGAEQFF
V: TRBV15; size: once; D: NA; J: TRBJ2-7; length: 14; DNA: TGTGCCAGCAGCCCAGGAGCGGGCTCCTACGAGCAGTACTTC; CDR3: CASSPGAGSYEQYF
V: TRBV19; size: NA; D: TRBD2; J: TRBJ2-2; length: 14; DNA: TGTGCCAGTAGTATCTTTGCGGGAGGGTTGGAGCTGTTTTTT; CDR3: CASSIFAGGLELFF
V: TRBV7-6; size: NA; D: NA; J: TRBJ1-1; length: 15; DNA: TGTGCCAGCAGCTTAGCGGACAGTTTGAACACTGAAGCTTTCTTT; CDR3: CASSLADSLNTEAFF
V: TRBV2; size: once; D: TRBD1; J: TRBJ2-3; length: 19; DNA: TGTGCCAGCAGTGCGAAGTCAGGGTGGACAGGGACGATTCCCTATACGCAGTATTTT; CDR3: CASSAKSGWTGTIPYTQYF
V: TRBV10-2; size: NA; D: TRBD1; J: TRBJ1-5; length: 16; DNA: TGCGCCAGCAGTGAAACGCGAACAGGGGCTCGTCAGCCCCAGCATTTT; CDR3: CASSETRTGARQPQHF
V: TRBV10-2; size: NA; D: NA; J: TRBJ2-3; length: 11; DNA: TGCGCCAGCAGTTACACAGATACGCAGTATTTT; CDR3: CASSYTDTQYF
V: TRBV6-5; size: NA; D: NA; J: TRBJ2-2; length: 16; DNA: TGTGCCAGCAGTTACTCGAGAGGATCCAACACCGGGGAGCTGTTTTTT; CDR3: CASSYSRGSNTGELFF
V: TRBV7-8; size: NA; D: NA; J: TRBJ1-4; length: 13; DNA: TGTGCCAGCAGAGGGACTCCTACTGAAAAACTGTTTTTT; CDR3: CASRGTPTEKLFF
V: TRBV7-8; size: NA; D: NA; J: TRBJ2-5; length: 14; DNA: NA; CDR3: CASFLEKYQETQYF
V: TRBV9; size: NA; D: TRBD1; J: TRBJ1-1; length: 14; DNA: TGTGCCAGCGATACCGGACAGGGTAACACTGAAGCTTTCTTT; CDR3: CASDTGQGNTEAFF
V: TRBV27; size: NA; D: NA; J: TRBJ2-7; length: 13; DNA: TGTGCCAGCAGTTTAGGTAGCGCTTACGAGCAGTACTTC; CDR3: CASSLGSAYEQYF